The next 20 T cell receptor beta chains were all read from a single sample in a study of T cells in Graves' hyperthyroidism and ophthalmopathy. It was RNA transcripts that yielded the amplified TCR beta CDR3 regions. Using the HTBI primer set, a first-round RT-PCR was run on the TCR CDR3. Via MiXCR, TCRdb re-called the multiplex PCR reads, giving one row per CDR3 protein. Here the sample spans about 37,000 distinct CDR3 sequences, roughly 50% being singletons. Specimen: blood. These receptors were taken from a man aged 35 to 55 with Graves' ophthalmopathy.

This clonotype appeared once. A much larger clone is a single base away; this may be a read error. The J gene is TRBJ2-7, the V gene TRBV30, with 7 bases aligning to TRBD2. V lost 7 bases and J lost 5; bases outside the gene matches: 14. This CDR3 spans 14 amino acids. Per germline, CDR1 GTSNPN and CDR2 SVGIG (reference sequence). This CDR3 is CASGTNGRKNEQYF. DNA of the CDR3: TGTGCCTCGGGGACTAACGGGAGGAAAAACGAGCAGTACTTC.

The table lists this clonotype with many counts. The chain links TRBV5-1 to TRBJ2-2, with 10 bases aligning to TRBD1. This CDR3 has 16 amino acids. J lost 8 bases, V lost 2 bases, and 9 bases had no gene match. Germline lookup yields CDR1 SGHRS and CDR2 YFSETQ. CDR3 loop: CASSFASGTGAGELFF. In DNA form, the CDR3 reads TGCGCCAGCAGCTTCGCAAGCGGGACAGGGGCTGGGGAGCTGTTTTTT. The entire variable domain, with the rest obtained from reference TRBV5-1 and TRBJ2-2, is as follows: KAGVTQTPRYLIKTRGQQVTLSCSPISGHRSVSWYQQTPGQGLQFLFEYFSETQRNKGNFPGRFSGRQFSNSRSEMNVSTLELGDSALYLCASSFASGTGAGELFFGEGSRLTVL.

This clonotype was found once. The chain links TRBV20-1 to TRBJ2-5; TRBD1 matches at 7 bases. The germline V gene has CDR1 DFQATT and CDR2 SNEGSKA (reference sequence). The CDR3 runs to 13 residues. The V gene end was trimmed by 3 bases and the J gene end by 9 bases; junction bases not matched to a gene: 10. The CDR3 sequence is CSASRDRSQPQYF. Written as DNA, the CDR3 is TGCAGTGCTAGTAGGGACAGATCCCAGCCCCAGTACTTC.

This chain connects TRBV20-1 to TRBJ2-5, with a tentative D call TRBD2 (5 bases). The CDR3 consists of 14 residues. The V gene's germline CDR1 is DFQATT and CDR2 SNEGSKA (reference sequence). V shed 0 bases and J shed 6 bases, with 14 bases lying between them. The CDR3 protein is CSARDLGGLKTQYF. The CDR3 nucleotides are TGCAGTGCTAGAGACCTTGGAGGTCTGAAGACCCAGTACTTC.

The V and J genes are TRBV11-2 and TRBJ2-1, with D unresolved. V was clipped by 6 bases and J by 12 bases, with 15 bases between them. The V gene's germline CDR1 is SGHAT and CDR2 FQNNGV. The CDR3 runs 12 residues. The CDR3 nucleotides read TGTGCCAGCAGTCCCACACCGGATACGCAGTTCTTC. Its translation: CASSPTPDTQFF.

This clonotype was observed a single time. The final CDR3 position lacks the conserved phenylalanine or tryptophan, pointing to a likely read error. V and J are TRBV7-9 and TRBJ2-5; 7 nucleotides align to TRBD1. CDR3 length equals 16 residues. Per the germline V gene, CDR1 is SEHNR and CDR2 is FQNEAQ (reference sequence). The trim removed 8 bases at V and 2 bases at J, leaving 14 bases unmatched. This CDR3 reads CASGLWGRDSQETQYL. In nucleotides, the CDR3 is TGTGCCAGCGGCCTGTGGGGTCGGGACAGTCAAGAGACCCAGTACCTC.

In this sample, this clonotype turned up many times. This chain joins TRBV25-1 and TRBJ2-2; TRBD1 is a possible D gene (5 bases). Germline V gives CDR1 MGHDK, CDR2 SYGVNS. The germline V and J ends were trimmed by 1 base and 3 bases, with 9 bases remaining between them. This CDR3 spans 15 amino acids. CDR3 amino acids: CASSEFGQYTGELFF. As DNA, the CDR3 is TGTGCCAGCAGTGAATTTGGACAATACACCGGGGAGCTGTTTTTT. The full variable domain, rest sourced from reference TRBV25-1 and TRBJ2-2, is EADIYQTPRYLVIGTGKKITLECSQTMGHDKMYWYQQDPGMELHLIHYSYGVNSTEKGDLSSESTVSRIRTEHFPLTLESARPSHTSQYLCASSEFGQYTGELFFGEGSRLTVL.

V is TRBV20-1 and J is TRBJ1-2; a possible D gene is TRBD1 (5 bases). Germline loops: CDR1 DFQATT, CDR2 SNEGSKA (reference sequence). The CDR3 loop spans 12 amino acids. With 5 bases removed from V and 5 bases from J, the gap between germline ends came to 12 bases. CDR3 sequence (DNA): TGCAGTGCTCCTAGTAGGGGATATGGCTACACCTTC. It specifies CSAPSRGYGYTF.

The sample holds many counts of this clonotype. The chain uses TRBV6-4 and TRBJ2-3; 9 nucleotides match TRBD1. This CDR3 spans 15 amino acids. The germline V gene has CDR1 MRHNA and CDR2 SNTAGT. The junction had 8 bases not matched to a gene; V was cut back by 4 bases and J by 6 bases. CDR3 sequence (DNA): TGTGCCAGCAGTGCCCTGGGACAGGGCCCCGATACGCAGTATTTT. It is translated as CASSALGQGPDTQYF.

The CDR3 loop is CAISPPQAGETQYF. CDR3 in DNA: TGTGCCATCAGCCCACCGCAAGCGGGAGAGACCCAGTACTTC. The chain combines TRBV10-3 with TRBJ2-5; a possible D gene is TRBD2 (6 bases). CDR1 and CDR2 from the germline V gene are ENHRY and SYGVKD. This CDR3 contains 14 residues. Trimming removed 6 bases at V and 4 bases at J, with 15 bases between.

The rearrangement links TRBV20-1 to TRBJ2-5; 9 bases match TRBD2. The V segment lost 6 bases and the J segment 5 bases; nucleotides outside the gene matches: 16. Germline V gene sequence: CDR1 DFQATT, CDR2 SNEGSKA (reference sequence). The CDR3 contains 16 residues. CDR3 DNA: TGCAGTGCGAGCTTAGCGGGGGCGGGAGTGGGGGAGACCCAGTACTTC. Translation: CSASLAGAGVGETQYF.

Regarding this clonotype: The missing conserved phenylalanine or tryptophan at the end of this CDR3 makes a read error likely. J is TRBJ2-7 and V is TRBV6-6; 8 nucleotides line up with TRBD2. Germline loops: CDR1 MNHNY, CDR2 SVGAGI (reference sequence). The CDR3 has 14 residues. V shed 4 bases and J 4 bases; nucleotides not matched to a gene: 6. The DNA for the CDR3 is TGTGCCAGCAGTTTATCCACTAGCGGATACGAGCAGTACCTC. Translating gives CASSLSTSGYEQYL.

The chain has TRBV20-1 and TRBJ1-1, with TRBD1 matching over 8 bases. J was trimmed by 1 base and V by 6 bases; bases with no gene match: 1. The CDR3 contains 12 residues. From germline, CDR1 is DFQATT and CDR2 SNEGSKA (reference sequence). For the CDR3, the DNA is TGCAGTGCGCAGGGGGCGAACACTGAAGCTTTCTTT. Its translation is CSAQGANTEAFF.

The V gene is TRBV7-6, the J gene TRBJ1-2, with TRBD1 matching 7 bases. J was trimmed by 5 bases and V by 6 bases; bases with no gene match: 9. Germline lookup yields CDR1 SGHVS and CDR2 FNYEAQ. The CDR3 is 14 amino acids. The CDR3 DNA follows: TGTGCCAGCAGTTTTGCCGGGACAGCGTATGGCTACACCTTC. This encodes CASSFAGTAYGYTF.

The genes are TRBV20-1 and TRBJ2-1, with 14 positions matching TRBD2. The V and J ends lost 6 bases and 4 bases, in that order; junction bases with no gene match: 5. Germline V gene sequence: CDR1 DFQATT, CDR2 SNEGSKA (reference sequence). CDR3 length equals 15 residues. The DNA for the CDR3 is TGCAGTGCCCCCGGGACTAGCGGGGGATACAATGAGCAGTTCTTC. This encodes CSAPGTSGGYNEQFF.

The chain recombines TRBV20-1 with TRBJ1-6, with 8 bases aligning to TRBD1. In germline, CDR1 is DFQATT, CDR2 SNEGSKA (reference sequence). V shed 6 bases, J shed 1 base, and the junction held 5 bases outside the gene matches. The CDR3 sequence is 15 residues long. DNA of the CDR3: TGCAGTGCCAAGGACAGGGAATCCTATAATTCACCCCTCCACTTT. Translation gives CSAKDRESYNSPLHF.

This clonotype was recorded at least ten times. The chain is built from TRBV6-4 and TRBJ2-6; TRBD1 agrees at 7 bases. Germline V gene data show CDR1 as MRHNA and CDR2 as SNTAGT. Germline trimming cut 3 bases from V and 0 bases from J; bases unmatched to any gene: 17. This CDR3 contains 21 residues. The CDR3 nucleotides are TGTGCCAGCAGTGAACGCGGCCTCGACAGGGTAGGAGGCTCTGGGGCCAACGTCCTGACTTTC. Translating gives CASSERGLDRVGGSGANVLTF.

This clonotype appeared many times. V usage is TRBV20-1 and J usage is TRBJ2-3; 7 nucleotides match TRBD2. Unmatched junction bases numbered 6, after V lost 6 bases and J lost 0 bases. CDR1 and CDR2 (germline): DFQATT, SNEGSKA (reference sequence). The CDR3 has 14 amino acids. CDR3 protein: CSAAASGSTDTQYF. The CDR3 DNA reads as TGCAGTGCCGCCGCTAGCGGTAGCACAGATACGCAGTATTTT.

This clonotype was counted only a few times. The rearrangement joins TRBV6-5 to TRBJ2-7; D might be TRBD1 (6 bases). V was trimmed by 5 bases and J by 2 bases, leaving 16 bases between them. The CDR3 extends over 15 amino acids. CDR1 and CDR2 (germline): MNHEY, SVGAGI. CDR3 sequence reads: CASSVSWAGAYEQYF. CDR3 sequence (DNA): TGTGCCAGCAGTGTCAGCTGGGCAGGGGCCTACGAGCAGTACTTC.

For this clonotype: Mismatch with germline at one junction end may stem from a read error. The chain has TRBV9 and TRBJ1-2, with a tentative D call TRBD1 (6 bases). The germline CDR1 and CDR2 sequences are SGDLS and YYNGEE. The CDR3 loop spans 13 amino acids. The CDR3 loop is CVSSGGQDYGYTF. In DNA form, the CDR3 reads TGTGTCAGCAGCGGGGGGCAGGACTATGGCTACACCTTC.